This T cell receptor (beta chain) was documented in a study of T cell responses to AZD1222 COVID-19 vaccine. The repertoire was sequenced with immunoSEQ multiplex PCR; TCRdb's copy has only in-frame clones and lacks some. This sample has almost 50,000 clones; approximately 79% occur once, and the top ten carry 20%. Trimming took off 2 bases at V and 1 base at J, with 6 bases between the two ends. Germline V CDR1 and CDR2: SGHRS, YFSETQ. This CDR3 is built from 13 residues. This specimen was peripheral blood, taken on day 0 of MenACWY control vaccination. This chain uses TRBV5-1 with TRBJ2-5; D gene uncertain. The receptor's source is an adult in good health. CDR3 residues: CASSFGPQETQYF. CDR3 bases: TGCGCCAGCAGCTTCGGGCCCCAAGAGACCCAGTACTTC.